The clone carrying this T cell receptor (beta chain) was observed at least ten times. TCRdb analysed the RT-PCR reads with MiXCR anew, one entry per CDR3 protein. The data contain more than 600,000 distinct CDR3 sequences, 14% of them singletons. V was cut by 6 bases and J by 5 bases, with 14 bases left in between. CDR3 length: 14 amino acids. The germline V gene has CDR1 MRHNA and CDR2 SNTAGT. J is TRBJ2-1 and V is TRBV6-4, with D possibly being TRBD2 (6 bases). The source material was memory CD4+ T cells from blood. The clonotype originates from a female donor in good health, serving as a healthy control. CDR3 loop: CASSPEGWDNEQFF. Written as DNA, the CDR3 is TGTGCCAGCAGCCCGGAGGGCTGGGACAATGAGCAGTTCTTC.